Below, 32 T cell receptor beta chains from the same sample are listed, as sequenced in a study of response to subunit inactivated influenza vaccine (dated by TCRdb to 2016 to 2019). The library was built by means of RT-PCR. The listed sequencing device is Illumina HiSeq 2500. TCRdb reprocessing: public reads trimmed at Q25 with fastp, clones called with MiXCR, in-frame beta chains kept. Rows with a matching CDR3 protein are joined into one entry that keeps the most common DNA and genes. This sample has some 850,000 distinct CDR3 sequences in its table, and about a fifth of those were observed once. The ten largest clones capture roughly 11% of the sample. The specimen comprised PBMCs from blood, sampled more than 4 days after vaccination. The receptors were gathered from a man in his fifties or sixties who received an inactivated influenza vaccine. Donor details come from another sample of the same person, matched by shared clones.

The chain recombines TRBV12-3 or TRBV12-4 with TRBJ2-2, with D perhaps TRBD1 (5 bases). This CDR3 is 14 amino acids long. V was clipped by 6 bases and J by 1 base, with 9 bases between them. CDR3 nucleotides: TGTGCCAGCAGGCCGACAGAGAACACCGGGGAGCTGTTTTTT. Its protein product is CASRPTENTGELFF.

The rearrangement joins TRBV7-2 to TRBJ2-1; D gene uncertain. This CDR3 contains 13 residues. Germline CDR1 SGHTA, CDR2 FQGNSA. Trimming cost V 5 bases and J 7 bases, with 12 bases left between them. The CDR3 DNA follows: TGTGCCAGCAGCGGTCTAGGGCGAAATGAGCAGTTCTTC. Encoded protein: CASSGLGRNEQFF.

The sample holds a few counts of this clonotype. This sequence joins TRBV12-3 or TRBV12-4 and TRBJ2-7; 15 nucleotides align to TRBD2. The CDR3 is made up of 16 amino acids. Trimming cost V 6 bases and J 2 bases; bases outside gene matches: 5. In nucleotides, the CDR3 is TGTGCCAGCAGCCCCGGACTAGCGGGGGGGACCTACGAGCAGTACTTC. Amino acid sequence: CASSPGLAGGTYEQYF.

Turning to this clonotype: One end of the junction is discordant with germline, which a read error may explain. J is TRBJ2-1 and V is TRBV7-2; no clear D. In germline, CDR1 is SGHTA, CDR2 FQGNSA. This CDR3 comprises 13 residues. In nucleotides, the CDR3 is TGTGCCAGCAGCTTAACCTCCTACGATGAGCAGTTCTTC. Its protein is CASSLTSYDEQFF.

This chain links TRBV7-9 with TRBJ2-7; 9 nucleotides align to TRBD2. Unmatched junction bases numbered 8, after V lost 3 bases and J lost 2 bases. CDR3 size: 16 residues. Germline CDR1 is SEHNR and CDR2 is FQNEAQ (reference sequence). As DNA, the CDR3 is TGTGCCAGCAGCTTCTATAGCGGGGGACTAACCTACGAGCAGTACTTC. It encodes CASSFYSGGLTYEQYF.

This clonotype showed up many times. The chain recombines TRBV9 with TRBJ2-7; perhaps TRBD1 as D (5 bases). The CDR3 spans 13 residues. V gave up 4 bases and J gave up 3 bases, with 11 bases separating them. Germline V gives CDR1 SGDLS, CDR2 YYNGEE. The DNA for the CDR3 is TGTGCCAGCAGCCCACAAGGGGACTACGAGCAGTACTTC. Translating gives CASSPQGDYEQYF.

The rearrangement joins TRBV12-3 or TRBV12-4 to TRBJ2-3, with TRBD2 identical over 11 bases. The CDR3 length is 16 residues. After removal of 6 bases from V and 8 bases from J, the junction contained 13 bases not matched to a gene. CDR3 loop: CASRGLAGGARGTQYF. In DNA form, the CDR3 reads TGTGCCAGCAGAGGACTAGCGGGTGGGGCCCGGGGTACGCAGTATTTT.

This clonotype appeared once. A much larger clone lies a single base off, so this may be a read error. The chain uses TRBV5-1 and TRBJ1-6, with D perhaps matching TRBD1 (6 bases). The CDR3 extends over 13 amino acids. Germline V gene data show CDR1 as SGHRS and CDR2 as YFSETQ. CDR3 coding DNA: TGCGCCCGCAGCACAGGACAGAGTTCACCCCTCCACTTT. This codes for CARSTGQSSPLHF. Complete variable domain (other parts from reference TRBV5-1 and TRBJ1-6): KAGVTQTPRYLIKTRGQQVTLSCSPISGHRSVSWYQQTPGQGLQFLFEYFSETQRNKGNFPGRFSGRQFSNSRSEMNVSTLELGDSALYLCARSTGQSSPLHFGNGTRLTVT.

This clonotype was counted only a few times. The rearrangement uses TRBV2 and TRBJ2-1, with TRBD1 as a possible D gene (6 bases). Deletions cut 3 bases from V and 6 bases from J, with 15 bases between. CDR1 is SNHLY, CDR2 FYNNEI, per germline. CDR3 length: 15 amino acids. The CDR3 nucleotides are TGTGCCAGCAGTGAGTTTACAGGGATCCCCAATGAGCAGTTCTTC. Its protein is CASSEFTGIPNEQFF.

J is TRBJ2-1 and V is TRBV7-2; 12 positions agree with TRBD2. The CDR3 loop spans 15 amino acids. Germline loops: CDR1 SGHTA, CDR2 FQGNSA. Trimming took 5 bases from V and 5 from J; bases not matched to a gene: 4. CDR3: CASSQGTSGHNEQFF. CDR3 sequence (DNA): TGTGCCAGCAGCCAAGGGACTAGCGGGCACAATGAGCAGTTCTTC.

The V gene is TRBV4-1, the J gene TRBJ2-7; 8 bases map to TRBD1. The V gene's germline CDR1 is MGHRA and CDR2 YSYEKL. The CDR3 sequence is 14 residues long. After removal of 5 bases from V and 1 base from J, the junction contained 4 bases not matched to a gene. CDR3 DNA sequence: TGCGCCAGCAGCACAGGGGGTGGATCCTACGAGCAGTACTTC. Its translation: CASSTGGGSYEQYF.

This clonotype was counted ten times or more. CDR3 DNA sequence: TGTGCCAGCAGTTTTCTGGCCGGGAGGGCTTTCGATGAGCAGTTCTTC. Protein: CASSFLAGRAFDEQFF. The gene calls are TRBV12-3 or TRBV12-4 and TRBJ2-1; 8 bases match TRBD2. The CDR3 has 16 residues. The V and J ends lost 3 bases and 8 bases, in that order; junction bases with no gene match: 12.

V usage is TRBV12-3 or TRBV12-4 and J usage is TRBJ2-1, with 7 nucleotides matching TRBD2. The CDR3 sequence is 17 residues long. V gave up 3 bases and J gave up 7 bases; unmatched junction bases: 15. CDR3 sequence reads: CASSFRWWGGSGNEQFF. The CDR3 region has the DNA TGTGCCAGCAGTTTTAGGTGGTGGGGCGGGAGCGGTAATGAGCAGTTCTTC.

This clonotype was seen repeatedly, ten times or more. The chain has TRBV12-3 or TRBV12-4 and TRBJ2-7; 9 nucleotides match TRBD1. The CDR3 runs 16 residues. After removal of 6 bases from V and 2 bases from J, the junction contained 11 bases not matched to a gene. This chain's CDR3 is CASSQTVGQGTYEQYF. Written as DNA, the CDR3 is TGTGCCAGCAGCCAAACCGTCGGACAGGGGACCTACGAGCAGTACTTC.

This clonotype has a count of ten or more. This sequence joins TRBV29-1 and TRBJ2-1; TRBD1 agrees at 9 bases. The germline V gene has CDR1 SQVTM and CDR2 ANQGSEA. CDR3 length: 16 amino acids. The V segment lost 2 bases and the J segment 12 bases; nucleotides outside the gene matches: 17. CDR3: CSVEYQTGQGKVVQFF. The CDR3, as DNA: TGCAGCGTTGAATACCAGACGGGACAGGGAAAAGTAGTGCAGTTCTTC.

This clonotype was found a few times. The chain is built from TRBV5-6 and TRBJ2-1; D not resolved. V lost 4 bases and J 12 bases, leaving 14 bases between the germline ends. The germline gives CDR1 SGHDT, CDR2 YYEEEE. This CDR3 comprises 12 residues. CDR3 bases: TGTGCCAGCAGCCTGGAGCGTAGAGGGCAGTTCTTC. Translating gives CASSLERRGQFF. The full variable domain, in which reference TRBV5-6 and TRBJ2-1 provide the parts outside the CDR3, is DAGVTQSPTHLIKTRGQQVTLRCSPKSGHDTVSWYQQALGQGPQFIFQYYEEEERQRGNFPDRFSGHQFPNYSSELNVNALLLGDSALYLCASSLERRGQFFGPGTRLTVL.

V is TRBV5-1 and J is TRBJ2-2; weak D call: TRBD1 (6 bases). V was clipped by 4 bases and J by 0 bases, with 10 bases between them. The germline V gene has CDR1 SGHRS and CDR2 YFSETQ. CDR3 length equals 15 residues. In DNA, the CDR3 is TGCGCCAGCAGCGAGCGGACAGCGAACACCGGGGAGCTGTTTTTT. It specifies CASSERTANTGELFF.

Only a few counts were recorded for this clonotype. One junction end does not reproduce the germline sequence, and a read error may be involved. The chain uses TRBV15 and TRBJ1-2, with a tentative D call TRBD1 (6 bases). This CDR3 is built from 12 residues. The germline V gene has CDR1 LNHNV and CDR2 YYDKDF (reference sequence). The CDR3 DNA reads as TGTGCCACCAGCAGAGATTTGGGGGCGTTGGCCTTC. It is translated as CATSRDLGALAF.

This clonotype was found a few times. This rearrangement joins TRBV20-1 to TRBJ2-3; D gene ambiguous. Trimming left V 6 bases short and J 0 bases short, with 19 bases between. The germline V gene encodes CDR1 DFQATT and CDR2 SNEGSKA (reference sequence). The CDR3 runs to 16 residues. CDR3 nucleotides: TGCAGTGCCCCAACCCGGGCGTTCGATAGCACAGATACGCAGTATTTT. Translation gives CSAPTRAFDSTDTQYF.

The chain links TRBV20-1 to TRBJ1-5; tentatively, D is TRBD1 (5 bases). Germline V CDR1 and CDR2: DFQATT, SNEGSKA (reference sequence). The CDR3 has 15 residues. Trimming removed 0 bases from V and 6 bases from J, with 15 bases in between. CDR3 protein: CSARDLGGRGQPQHF. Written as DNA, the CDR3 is TGCAGTGCTAGAGATCTTGGGGGAAGGGGTCAGCCCCAGCATTTT.

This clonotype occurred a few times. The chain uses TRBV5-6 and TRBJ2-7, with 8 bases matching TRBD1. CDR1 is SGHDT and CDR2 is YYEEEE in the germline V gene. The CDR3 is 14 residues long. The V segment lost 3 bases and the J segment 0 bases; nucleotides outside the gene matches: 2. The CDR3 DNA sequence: TGTGCCAGCAGCTGGGACAGGCGCTCCTACGAGCAGTACTTC. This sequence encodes CASSWDRRSYEQYF. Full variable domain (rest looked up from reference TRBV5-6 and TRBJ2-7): DAGVTQSPTHLIKTRGQQVTLRCSPKSGHDTVSWYQQALGQGPQFIFQYYEEEERQRGNFPDRFSGHQFPNYSSELNVNALLLGDSALYLCASSWDRRSYEQYFGPGTRLTVT.

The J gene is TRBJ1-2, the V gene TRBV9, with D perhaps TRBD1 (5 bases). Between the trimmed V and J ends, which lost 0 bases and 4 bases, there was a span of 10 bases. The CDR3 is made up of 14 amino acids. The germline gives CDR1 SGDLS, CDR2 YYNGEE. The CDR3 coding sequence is TGTGCCAGCAGCGTAGAGGGGAGGGTCTATGGCTACACCTTC. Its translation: CASSVEGRVYGYTF.

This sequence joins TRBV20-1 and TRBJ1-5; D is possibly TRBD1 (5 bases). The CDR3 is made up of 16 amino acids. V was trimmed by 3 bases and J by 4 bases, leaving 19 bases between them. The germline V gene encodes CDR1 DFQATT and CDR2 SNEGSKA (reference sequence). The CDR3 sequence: CSASLFLGGENQPQHF. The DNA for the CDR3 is TGCAGTGCTAGTCTCTTCTTGGGGGGGGAAAATCAGCCCCAGCATTTT.

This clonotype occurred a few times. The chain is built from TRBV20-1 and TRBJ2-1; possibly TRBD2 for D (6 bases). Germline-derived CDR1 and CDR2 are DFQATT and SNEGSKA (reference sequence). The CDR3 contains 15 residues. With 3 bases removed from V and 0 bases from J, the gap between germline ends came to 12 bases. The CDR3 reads CSASRPGLSYNEQFF. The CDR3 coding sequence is TGCAGTGCTAGCCGACCGGGACTCTCCTACAATGAGCAGTTCTTC.

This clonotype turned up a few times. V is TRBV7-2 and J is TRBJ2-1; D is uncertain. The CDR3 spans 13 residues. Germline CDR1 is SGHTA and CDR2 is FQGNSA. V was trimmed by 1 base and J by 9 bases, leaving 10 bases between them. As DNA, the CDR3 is TGTGCCAGCAGCTTAGATGTGAAGAGTGAGCAGTTCTTC. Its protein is CASSLDVKSEQFF.

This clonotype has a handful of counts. The CDR3 DNA follows: TGTGCCATCAGAGAATTGAACACTGAAGCTTTCTTT. Its protein product is CAIRELNTEAFF. The chain joins TRBV10-3 to TRBJ1-1; D is unclear. In germline, CDR1 is ENHRY, CDR2 SYGVKD. This CDR3 is built from 12 residues. The germline V and J ends were trimmed by 6 bases and 0 bases, with 5 bases remaining between them.

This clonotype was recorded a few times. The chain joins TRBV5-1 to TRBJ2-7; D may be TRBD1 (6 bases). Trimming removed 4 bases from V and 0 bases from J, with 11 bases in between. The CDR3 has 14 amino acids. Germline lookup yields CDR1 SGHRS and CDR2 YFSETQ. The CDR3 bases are TGCGCCAGCAGCCGACCGGGACACTCCTACGAGCAGTACTTC. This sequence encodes CASSRPGHSYEQYF.

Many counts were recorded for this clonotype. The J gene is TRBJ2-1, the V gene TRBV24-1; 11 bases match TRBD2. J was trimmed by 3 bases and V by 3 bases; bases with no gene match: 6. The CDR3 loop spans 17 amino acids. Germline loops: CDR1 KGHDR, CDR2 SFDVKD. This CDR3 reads CATSDASGGSIYNEQFF. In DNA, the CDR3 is TGTGCCACCAGTGATGCTAGCGGGGGGTCTATCTACAATGAGCAGTTCTTC.

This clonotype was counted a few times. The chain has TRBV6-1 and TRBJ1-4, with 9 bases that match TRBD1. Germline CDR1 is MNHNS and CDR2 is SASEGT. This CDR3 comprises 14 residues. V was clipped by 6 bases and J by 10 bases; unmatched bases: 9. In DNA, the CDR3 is TGTGCCAGCAGCTCCGGGACAGGGTACGGAAAACTGTTTTTT. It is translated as CASSSGTGYGKLFF.

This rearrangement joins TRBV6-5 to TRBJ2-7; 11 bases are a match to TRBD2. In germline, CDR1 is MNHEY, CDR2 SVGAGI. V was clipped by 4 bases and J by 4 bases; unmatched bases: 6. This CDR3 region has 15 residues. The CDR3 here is CASSSFTSGSYEQYF. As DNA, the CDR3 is TGTGCCAGCAGTTCCTTCACTAGCGGGAGTTACGAGCAGTACTTC.

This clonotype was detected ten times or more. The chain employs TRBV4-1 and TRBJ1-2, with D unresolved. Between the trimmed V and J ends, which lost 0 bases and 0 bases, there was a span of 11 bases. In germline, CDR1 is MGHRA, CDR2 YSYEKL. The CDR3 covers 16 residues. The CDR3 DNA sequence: TGCGCCAGCAGCCAAGAAGCCGGAAGAACTAACTATGGCTACACCTTC. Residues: CASSQEAGRTNYGYTF.

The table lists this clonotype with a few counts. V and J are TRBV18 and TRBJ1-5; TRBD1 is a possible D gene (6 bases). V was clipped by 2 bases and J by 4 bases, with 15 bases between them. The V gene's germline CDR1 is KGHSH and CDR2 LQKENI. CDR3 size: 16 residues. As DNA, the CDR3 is TGTGCCAGCTCACCAAGACAGGTCGCAGGTAATCAGCCCCAGCATTTT. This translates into CASSPRQVAGNQPQHF.